These 31 T cell receptor beta chains originate from one sample sequenced in a study of technical replicates of blood from a few donors. Some clones are missing from TCRdb's copy, which holds only in-frame ones; the method was immunoSEQ multiplex PCR. The data show some 63,000 clones, with approximately 90% seen just once and approximately 4.7% held by the top ten. The sequenced sample consisted of PBMCs. Receptor source: a human donor in good health. Some clones in this sample may be carry-over from other donors' samples.

The chain is built from TRBV30 and TRBJ1-1; D remains unclear. Trimming removed 0 bases at V and 0 bases at J, with 8 bases between. This CDR3 is built from 14 residues. The germline V gene has CDR1 GTSNPN and CDR2 SVGIG (reference sequence). The DNA for the CDR3 is TGTGCCTGGAGTGTCGCGGGCATGAACACTGAAGCTTTCTTT. Its protein product is CAWSVAGMNTEAFF.

This clone was found a few times. This chain joins TRBV4-1 and TRBJ2-1; 10 nucleotides match TRBD2. The CDR3 is 15 residues long. V dropped 1 base and J dropped 9; count of bases not matched to a gene: 6. Germline CDR1 is MGHRA and CDR2 is YSYEKL. The CDR3 is CASSQVLSGGPEQFF. In DNA form, the CDR3 reads TGCGCCAGCAGCCAAGTTCTTAGCGGGGGGCCTGAGCAGTTCTTC.

This sequence joins TRBV30 and TRBJ2-7, with TRBD2 matching 9 bases. CDR1 GTSNPN and CDR2 SVGIG come from the germline V gene (reference sequence). The V segment lost 2 bases and the J segment 7 bases; nucleotides outside the gene matches: 6. The CDR3 totals 13 residues. The CDR3 DNA is TGTGCCTGGAGTTGGGGCGGGAGGGGGGAGCAGTACTTC. As protein: CAWSWGGRGEQYF.

This clone was seen a handful of times. The chain couples TRBV7-9 to TRBJ1-1; 9 bases agree with TRBD1. The V segment lost 3 bases and the J segment 4 bases; nucleotides outside the gene matches: 9. This CDR3 spans 16 amino acids. Germline CDR1 and CDR2: SEHNR and FQNEAQ (reference sequence). This chain's CDR3 is CASSFRQGEEGTEAFF. The CDR3, as DNA: TGTGCCAGCAGCTTTCGACAGGGGGAAGAGGGCACTGAAGCTTTCTTT.

The chain has TRBV30 and TRBJ1-5, with D unclear. In germline, CDR1 is GTSNPN, CDR2 SVGIG (reference sequence). V was cut by 1 base and J by 7 bases, with 11 bases left in between. The CDR3 length is 13 residues. CDR3 sequence (DNA): TGTGCCTGGAGTGCGAGTGAGGAACAGCCCCAGCATTTT. Residues: CAWSASEEQPQHF. Full variable domain (rest looked up from reference TRBV30 and TRBJ1-5): SQTIHQWPATLVQPVGSPLSLECTVEGTSNPNLYWYRQAAGRGLQLLFYSVGIGQISSEVPQNLSASRPQDRQFILSSKKLLLSDSGFYLCAWSASEEQPQHFGDGTRLSIL.

This clone was seen only a few times. V and J are TRBV25-1 and TRBJ1-1; weak D call: TRBD1 (6 bases). CDR3 length: 13 residues. Trimming removed 5 bases at V and 4 bases at J, with 11 bases between. Germline values: CDR1 MGHDK, CDR2 SYGVNS. CDR3 in amino acids: CASSSTGSTEAFF. Written as DNA, the CDR3 is TGTGCCAGCAGTTCGACAGGCAGCACTGAAGCTTTCTTT.

The gene calls are TRBV7-2 and TRBJ2-7; a weak D match, TRBD2 (7 bases). V lost 5 bases, J lost 4 bases, and 15 bases lay in between. This CDR3 has 14 residues. Germline V CDR1 and CDR2: SGHTA, FQGNSA. In DNA, the CDR3 is TGTGCCAGCAGCACCCGGCGGGGGCAATACGAGCAGTACTTC. Translating it yields CASSTRRGQYEQYF.

The chain links TRBV7-3 to TRBJ2-3; 8 positions agree with TRBD1. Trimming removed 5 bases from V and 0 bases from J; junction bases left unmatched: 7. Germline values: CDR1 SGHTA, CDR2 FQGTGA. This CDR3 contains 16 residues. CDR3 loop: CASSTKGQASTDTQYF. The CDR3 nucleotides are TGTGCCAGCAGCACAAAGGGACAGGCTAGCACAGATACGCAGTATTTT.

This clone is a singleton in its sample. J is TRBJ2-1 and V is TRBV7-9, with no clear D. CDR1 SEHNR and CDR2 FQNEAQ come from the germline V gene (reference sequence). The V end was cut by 8 bases, the J end by 9 bases, with 11 bases between. This CDR3 spans 11 amino acids. The CDR3 DNA reads TGTGCCAGCGACTCAACGGCTGAGCAGTTCTTC. Translation gives CASDSTAEQFF. The entire variable domain, with the rest obtained from reference TRBV7-9 and TRBJ2-1, is as follows: DTGVSQNPRHKITKRGQNVTFRCDPISEHNRLYWYRQTLGQGPEFLTYFQNEAQLEKSRLLSDRFSAERPKGSFSTLEIQRTEQGDSAMYLCASDSTAEQFFGPGTRLTVL.

V is TRBV6-5 and J is TRBJ1-2, with D maybe TRBD1 (6 bases). Between the trimmed V and J ends, which lost 6 bases and 0 bases, there was a span of 14 bases. The CDR3 is 15 amino acids. CDR1 and CDR2 from the germline V gene are MNHEY and SVGAGI. The CDR3, as DNA: TGTGCCAGCAGCCCCACGGACAGTTCTAACTATGGCTACACCTTC. This gives the protein CASSPTDSSNYGYTF.

The chain carries TRBV5-4 and TRBJ1-1, with TRBD1 matching 10 bases. This CDR3 region has 15 residues. Trimming at V came to 6 bases and at J to 4 bases, leaving 9 bases not matched to a gene. Looked up from germline, CDR1 is SGHNT and CDR2 is YYREEE (reference sequence). The CDR3 coding sequence is TGTGCCAGCAACCGACAGGGGGCTGTTTTCACTGAAGCTTTCTTT. Residues: CASNRQGAVFTEAFF.

There are a few counts of this clone. The chain employs TRBV5-1 and TRBJ1-1, with 8 bases fitting TRBD1. Per germline, CDR1 SGHRS and CDR2 YFSETQ. The length of the CDR3 is 14 residues. After removal of 4 bases from V and 5 bases from J, the junction contained 7 bases not matched to a gene. The CDR3: CASSPGQGRTEAFF. The CDR3 DNA sequence: TGCGCCAGCAGCCCAGGACAGGGTCGAACTGAAGCTTTCTTT.

The chain couples TRBV4-1 to TRBJ2-7; 11 bases are a match to TRBD1. The CDR3 consists of 17 residues. CDR1 and CDR2 from the germline V gene are MGHRA and YSYEKL. With 4 bases clipped from V and 2 bases from J, the junction kept 10 bases outside the gene matches. This CDR3 is CASSPVPGQGGTYEQYF. CDR3 in DNA: TGCGCCAGCAGCCCGGTCCCGGGACAGGGGGGGACCTACGAGCAGTACTTC.

This chain uses TRBV5-4 with TRBJ1-2; TRBD1 is a possible D gene (6 bases). Between the trimmed V and J ends, which lost 0 bases and 2 bases, there was a span of 17 bases. The CDR3 loop spans 17 amino acids. Germline V gene lookup returns CDR1 SGHNT and CDR2 YYREEE (reference sequence). The CDR3 reads CASSLGGGRVSNYGYTF. The DNA for the CDR3 is TGTGCCAGCAGCTTGGGAGGGGGTAGGGTCTCCAACTATGGCTACACCTTC.

The chain couples TRBV27 to TRBJ2-5; weak D call: TRBD2 (5 bases). Between the trimmed V and J ends, which lost 3 bases and 5 bases, there was a span of 13 bases. Germline V lookup: CDR1 MNHEY, CDR2 SMNVEV (reference sequence). This CDR3 comprises 14 residues. The CDR3 DNA is TGTGCCAGCAGTTTTCGGACGGCGGGCGAGACCCAGTACTTC. Translating gives CASSFRTAGETQYF.

The rearrangement uses TRBV7-2 and TRBJ1-2; perhaps TRBD1 as D (6 bases). In germline, CDR1 is SGHTA, CDR2 FQGNSA. Trimming removed 5 bases at V and 7 bases at J, with 14 bases between. The CDR3 consists of 13 residues. The CDR3 is CASSPDRVFGYTF. In nucleotides, the CDR3 is TGTGCCAGCAGCCCGGACAGAGTTTTTGGCTACACCTTC.

The chain couples TRBV10-3 to TRBJ2-1; D unclear. Germline V CDR1 and CDR2: ENHRY, SYGVKD. Trimming removed 6 bases from V and 5 bases from J, with 8 bases in between. The CDR3 extends over 12 amino acids. CDR3 DNA sequence: TGTGCCATCAGGGCCACCAACAATGAGCAGTTCTTC. It is translated as CAIRATNNEQFF.

This sequence joins TRBV27 and TRBJ1-5; TRBD1 aligns across 7 bases. The ends lost 2 bases at V and 2 bases at J; junction bases unmatched: 3. The germline V gene has CDR1 MNHEY and CDR2 SMNVEV (reference sequence). The length of the CDR3 is 15 residues. DNA for the CDR3: TGTGCCAGCAGTTTAGGGACAGCGGGCAATCAGCCCCAGCATTTT. Protein product: CASSLGTAGNQPQHF.

A few counts support this clone. This chain uses TRBV6-6 with TRBJ1-6; 8 bases map to TRBD1. The V and J ends lost 6 bases and 7 bases, in that order; junction bases with no gene match: 2. Germline V CDR1 and CDR2: MNHNY, SVGAGI (reference sequence). The CDR3 covers 13 residues. In DNA, the CDR3 is TGTGCCAGCAGCAGACAGGGGAATTCACCCCTCCACTTT. It yields the protein CASSRQGNSPLHF.

This clone was recorded once. J is TRBJ2-3 and V is TRBV4-3; D not certain. There are 13 residues in the CDR3. The germline V gene has CDR1 LGHNA and CDR2 YSLEER. V was cut by 4 bases and J by 4 bases, with 9 bases left in between. The CDR3 loop is CASSRFRADTQYF. In DNA, the CDR3 is TGCGCCAGCAGCCGGTTTCGGGCAGATACGCAGTATTTT.

V and J are TRBV6-1 and TRBJ1-1; D gene unclear. The CDR3 totals 13 residues. Trimming took off 4 bases at V and 1 base at J, with 7 bases between the two ends. Germline V gene sequence: CDR1 MNHNS, CDR2 SASEGT. The CDR3 reads CASSGAANTEAFF. The CDR3 region has the DNA TGTGCCAGCAGTGGGGCCGCGAACACTGAAGCTTTCTTT.

This rearrangement joins TRBV25-1 to TRBJ2-2; maybe TRBD2 (5 bases). In germline, CDR1 is MGHDK, CDR2 SYGVNS. V was cut by 7 bases and J by 4 bases, with 13 bases left in between. The CDR3 runs to 14 residues. CDR3 loop: CASNHVGGTGELFF. The CDR3 bases are TGTGCCAGCAATCATGTCGGAGGCACCGGGGAGCTGTTTTTT.

This clone was seen a single time. The chain carries TRBV6-1 and TRBJ1-2, with D hard to call. The CDR3 is made up of 13 amino acids. The V gene's germline CDR1 is MNHNS and CDR2 SASEGT. With 3 bases removed from V and 3 bases from J, the gap between germline ends came to 8 bases. CDR3 sequence (DNA): TGTGCCAGCAGTGAGGGCAGCCACTATGGCTACACCTTC. Encoded protein: CASSEGSHYGYTF.

This rearrangement joins TRBV15 to TRBJ2-7; tentatively, D is TRBD1 (7 bases). Germline V gene data show CDR1 as LNHNV and CDR2 as YYDKDF (reference sequence). Deletions cut 0 bases from V and 5 bases from J, with 14 bases between. The CDR3 spans 15 residues. The CDR3 here is CATSREVEGADEQYF. The CDR3 coding sequence is TGTGCCACCAGCAGAGAGGTGGAGGGGGCTGACGAGCAGTACTTC. Supplemented by reference TRBV15 and TRBJ2-7, the full variable domain reads DAMVIQNPRYQVTQFGKPVTLSCSQTLNHNVMYWYQQKSSQAPKLLFHYYDKDFNNEADTPDNFQSRRPNTSFCFLDIRSPGLGDTAMYLCATSREVEGADEQYFGPGTRLTVT.

The chain joins TRBV18 to TRBJ2-6; the D gene is possibly TRBD2 (5 bases). This CDR3 region has 18 residues. Trimming removed 2 bases at V and 0 bases at J, with 14 bases between. Germline V gene data show CDR1 as KGHSH and CDR2 as LQKENI. CDR3: CASSPRGREGSGANVLTF. The CDR3 DNA sequence: TGTGCCAGCTCACCAAGAGGGAGAGAAGGCTCTGGGGCCAACGTCCTGACTTTC.

This sequence joins TRBV2 and TRBJ2-1; 9 bases map to TRBD2. Germline values: CDR1 SNHLY, CDR2 FYNNEI. J lost 8 bases, V lost 0 bases, and 2 bases had no gene match. This CDR3 has 14 amino acids. CDR3 bases: TGTGCCAGCAGTGAAGCTAGCGGGGGATATGAGCAGTTCTTC. It translates to CASSEASGGYEQFF.

This clone was recorded a few times. This sequence joins TRBV11-1 and TRBJ1-3; D remains unclear. V was shortened by 3 bases and J by 0 bases, with 12 bases between the two germline ends. The CDR3 is 16 residues long. Germline V gives CDR1 SGHAT, CDR2 FQDESV (reference sequence). CDR3 loop: CASSLLGLSSGNTIYF. CDR3 in DNA: TGTGCCAGCAGCTTGCTCGGACTCAGCTCTGGAAACACCATATATTTT.

The chain uses TRBV6-1 and TRBJ1-1, with 7 bases aligning to TRBD1. This CDR3 contains 13 residues. The germline gives CDR1 MNHNS, CDR2 SASEGT. Trimming took 7 bases from V and 1 from J; bases not matched to a gene: 3. In nucleotides, the CDR3 is TGTGCCAGCAAAGGGACAGCGAACACTGAAGCTTTCTTT. This codes for CASKGTANTEAFF.

V is TRBV5-1 and J is TRBJ2-5; no reliable D call. Germline V gene sequence: CDR1 SGHRS, CDR2 YFSETQ. CDR3 length: 13 amino acids. The V gene lost 2 bases and the J gene lost 4 bases, with 9 bases spanning the gap. The CDR3, as DNA: TGCGCCAGCAGCTTAGGTAGCATAGAGACCCAGTACTTC. Its translation is CASSLGSIETQYF. The variable domain in full, completed from reference TRBV5-1 and TRBJ2-5, reads KAGVTQTPRYLIKTRGQQVTLSCSPISGHRSVSWYQQTPGQGLQFLFEYFSETQRNKGNFPGRFSGRQFSNSRSEMNVSTLELGDSALYLCASSLGSIETQYFGPGTRLLVL.

DNA for the CDR3: TGTGCCTGGAAGAGTCTGGGAGAGTTAAACTATGGCTACACCTTC. Its translation: CAWKSLGELNYGYTF. The chain has TRBV30 and TRBJ1-2; no clear D. The CDR3 runs to 15 residues. V was trimmed by 4 bases and J by 2 bases, leaving 17 bases between them. Per the germline V gene, CDR1 is GTSNPN and CDR2 is SVGIG (reference sequence).

The rearrangement links TRBV6-6 to TRBJ1-3; tentatively, D is TRBD1 (5 bases). From germline, CDR1 is MNHNY and CDR2 SVGAGI (reference sequence). V lost 4 bases and J lost 11, with 15 bases in between. This CDR3 comprises 13 residues. As DNA, the CDR3 is TGTGCCAGCAGTTTGGCCCAAGGGGTCCCCATATATTTT. It codes for CASSLAQGVPIYF.